The 9 T cell receptor beta chains reported below all come from one sample, sequenced in a study of T cells expressing NK-cell markers. Following a re-call of the 5' RACE reads, TCRdb has one entry per CDR3 protein and lacks DNA. This sample's clone table lists a few hundred thousand distinct CDR3 sequences. The sample taken for sequencing was blood T cells: a sorted CD56 or NKG2C T cell subset, CD4+ or CD8+ T cells, or bulk PBMC T cells (not recorded which). The source is a woman in her 50s in good health.

This sequence joins TRBV12-3 or TRBV12-4 and TRBJ1-6; TCRdb gives TRBD1 as the D gene, but with no DNA this cannot be confirmed. The CDR3 consists of 15 residues. The CDR3 loop is CASSERQGNNSPLHF.

The chain links TRBV6-5 to TRBJ2-3. Germline CDR1 reads MNHEY; CDR2 reads SVGAGI. The CDR3 has 13 residues. CDR3 residues: CASSYGRSNTQYF.

V is TRBV11-2 and J is TRBJ2-1; TCRdb designates TRBD2, a call that cannot be tested without DNA. The CDR3 contains 15 residues. Germline lookup yields CDR1 SGHAT and CDR2 FQNNGV. CDR3 sequence reads: CASRNSGRHPNEQFF.

This chain links TRBV11-2 with TRBJ2-1; TCRdb reports TRBD2, a call that lacks DNA to check it against. Per the germline V gene, CDR1 is SGHAT and CDR2 is FQNNGV. CDR3 length equals 17 residues. The CDR3: CASSKGLAGGMRNEQFF.

The V gene is TRBV18, the J gene TRBJ2-3; TCRdb calls TRBD2, which cannot be checked without DNA. Germline assignment: CDR1 KGHSH and CDR2 LQKENI. CDR3 length: 18 residues. CDR3 residues: CASSPPPSGFTSTDTQYF.

The chain employs TRBV11-2 and TRBJ1-1. The CDR3 length is 17 residues. Germline assignment: CDR1 SGHAT and CDR2 FQNNGV. CDR3 residues: CASSSQEGLLQNTEAFF.

V and J are TRBV5-1 and TRBJ2-7. The CDR3 contains 15 residues. Germline values: CDR1 SGHRS, CDR2 YFSETQ. CDR3 in amino acids: CASSSGLAKTYEQYF.

The genes are TRBV20-1 and TRBJ1-1. Germline assignment: CDR1 DFQATT and CDR2 SNEGSKA (reference sequence). The CDR3 runs to 13 residues. The CDR3 sequence: CSAIITVNTEAFF.

The V gene is TRBV6-2 or TRBV6-3, the J gene TRBJ2-1. Germline V gene lookup returns CDR1 MNHEY and CDR2 SVGEGT. The CDR3 loop spans 12 amino acids. CDR3 loop: CASSTSGHEQFF.